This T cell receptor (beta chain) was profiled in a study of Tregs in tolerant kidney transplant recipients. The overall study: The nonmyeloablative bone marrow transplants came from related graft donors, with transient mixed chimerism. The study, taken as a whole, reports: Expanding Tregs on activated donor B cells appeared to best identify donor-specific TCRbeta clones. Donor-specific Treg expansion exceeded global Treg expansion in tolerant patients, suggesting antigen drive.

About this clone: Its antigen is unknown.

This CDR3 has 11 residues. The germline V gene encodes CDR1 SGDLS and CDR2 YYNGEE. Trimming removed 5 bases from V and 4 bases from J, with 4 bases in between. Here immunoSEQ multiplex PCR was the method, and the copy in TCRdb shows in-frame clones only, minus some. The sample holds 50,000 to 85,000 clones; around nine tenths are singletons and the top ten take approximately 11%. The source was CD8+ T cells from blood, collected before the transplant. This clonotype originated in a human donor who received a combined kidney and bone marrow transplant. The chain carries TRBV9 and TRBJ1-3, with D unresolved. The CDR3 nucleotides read TGTGCCAGCAGTCTCGGAAACACCATATATTTT. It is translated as CASSLGNTIYF.